Sequencing of this T cell receptor beta chain was carried out in a study of T cell repertoires in aging, cancer and after chemotherapy. Notes on this clonotype: Its antigen is unknown.

The template was genomic DNA from peripheral blood, not RNA. Study-wide points: In each cancer cohort, median generation probability increased across chemotherapy, suggesting thymic output rebounded. Age-matched healthy donors had significantly more diverse, less clonal blood TCR repertoires than untreated cancer patients. Immunological memory after chemotherapy cannot be judged from the repertoire data.

This CDR3 contains 14 residues. J lost 3 bases, V lost 10 bases, and 9 bases had no gene match. A mixed TRB-A/B primer pool amplified rearranged TRB by multiplex touch-down PCR. TCRdb re-analysed the multiplex PCR reads in MiXCR, keeping a single row per CDR3 protein. Of 5,000 to 6,000 distinct CDR3 sequences in the sample, 20% to 25% were seen once. The chain has TRBV12-3 or TRBV12-4 and TRBJ2-3; 8 bases line up with TRBD1. Sequenced material: blood. The origin of this receptor is a human donor in good health. The donor label of this sample is uncertain. The DNA for the CDR3 is TGTGCCACCTCCGGGACAGGCGGGACAGATACGCAGTATTTT. Translating gives CATSGTGGTDTQYF.